Here is one TCR beta chain with its context. Antigen specificity is unknown. The data belong to a study of T-cell reconstitution after alpha-beta-depleted transplantation in children. General study findings and limits: Newly generated T cells supplied most T-cell counts and diversity one year post-transplant. Reportedly, roughly two months post-transplant, alpha-beta T cells arose from several hundred expanded graft clones.

CDR1 is SGHVS, CDR2 FNYEAQ, per germline. The CDR3 covers 14 residues. V lost 5 bases, J lost 7 bases, and 17 bases lay in between. During its preparation, the TCRbeta library received unique molecular identifiers. TCRdb re-derived calls from the PCR reads in MiXCR, one entry per CDR3 protein. This table holds 90,000 to 100,000 distinct CDR3 sequences, about a quarter found once. The source material was PBMCs, sampled before TCRalphabeta/CD19-depleted stem cell transplant. This receptor was identified in a boy aged 2-15 years with acute lymphoblastic leukemia, due to receive a stem cell transplant. The chain carries TRBV7-6 and TRBJ1-1; D perhaps matches TRBD1 (5 bases). For the CDR3, the DNA is TGTGCCAGCAGCCGATCGCGCGGGGGTAATGAAGCTTTCTTT. Encoded protein: CASSRSRGGNEAFF. Together with reference TRBV7-6 and TRBJ1-1, the CDR3 gives the full variable domain: GAGVSQSPRYKVTKRGQDVALRCDPISGHVSLYWYRQALGQGPEFLTYFNYEAQQDKSGLPNDRFSAERPEGSISTLTIQRTEQRDSAMYRCASSRSRGGNEAFFGQGTRLTVV.